The clone carrying this T cell receptor (beta chain) was observed a handful of times. The data were obtained in a study of CD8 T cells in ankylosing spondylitis. V lost 5 bases and J lost 10; bases outside the gene matches: 9. Germline CDR1 and CDR2: SGHTA and FQGTGA. The CDR3 has 15 residues. One entry per CDR3 protein results from TCRdb running MiXCR on the 5' RACE reads. The sample shows some 270,000 distinct CDR3 sequences, roughly 32% of them seen only once. Sequenced sample: blood, either unsorted or a sorted T cell fraction (not recorded which). This TCR came from a male donor with ankylosing spondylitis or in good health (not recorded which). This rearrangement joins TRBV7-3 to TRBJ2-1; 12 nucleotides align to TRBD2. The CDR3 DNA is TGTGCCAGCAGCCCAGGACTAGCGGGGATAGAAGAGCAGTTCTTC. It is translated as CASSPGLAGIEEQFF.